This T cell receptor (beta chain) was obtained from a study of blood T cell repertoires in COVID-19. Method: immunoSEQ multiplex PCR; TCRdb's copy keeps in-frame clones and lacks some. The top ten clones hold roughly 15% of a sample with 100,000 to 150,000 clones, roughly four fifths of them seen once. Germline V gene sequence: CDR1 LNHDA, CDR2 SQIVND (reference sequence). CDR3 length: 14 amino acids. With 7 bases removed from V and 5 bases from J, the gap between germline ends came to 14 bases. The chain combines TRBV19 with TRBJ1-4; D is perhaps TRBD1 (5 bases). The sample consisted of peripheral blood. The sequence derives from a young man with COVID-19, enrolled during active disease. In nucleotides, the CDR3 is TGTGCCAGTACTGGGGCAGGGTTAAATGAAAAACTGTTTTTT. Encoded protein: CASTGAGLNEKLFF.